The 3 T cell receptor beta chains in this list originate from one sample, sequenced in a study of T cells in narcolepsy (dated by TCRdb to the late 2010s). Libraries came from the immunoSEQ multiplex PCR assay. Entries here come from immuneACCESS through TCRdb and include only in-frame sequences with V and J called. Some clones fail to appear in such tables; in the studies checked, an unresolved V gene covers under half of the shortfall, and the cause of the remainder is unknown. This sample comprises some 30,000 clones, approximately 84% of them detected only once. Jointly, the top ten make up 0.85% to 1.2% of the sample. The sequenced material came from memory (CD45RA-) CD4+ T cells from blood. The cell subset or site label corresponds to: memory T cells sorted ex vivo from peripheral blood. The source is a human donor in good health.

The gene calls are TRBV5-1 and TRBJ2-5; perhaps TRBD1 as D (6 bases). Germline V gives CDR1 SGHRS, CDR2 YFSETQ. Trimming shortened V by 0 bases and J by 4 bases, and 13 bases separated the two germline ends. The CDR3 runs to 15 residues. The CDR3 is CASSLDTGWGETQYF. The CDR3, as DNA: TGCGCCAGCAGCTTGGATACAGGGTGGGGAGAGACCCAGTACTTC. The entire variable domain, with the rest obtained from reference TRBV5-1 and TRBJ2-5, is as follows: KAGVTQTPRYLIKTRGQQVTLSCSPISGHRSVSWYQQTPGQGLQFLFEYFSETQRNKGNFPGRFSGRQFSNSRSEMNVSTLELGDSALYLCASSLDTGWGETQYFGPGTRLLVL.

The V call is TRBV9, the J call TRBJ1-6; 10 bases match TRBD1. The germline V gene encodes CDR1 SGDLS and CDR2 YYNGEE. This CDR3 region has 14 residues. V gave up 6 bases and J gave up 9 bases; unmatched junction bases: 6. DNA of the CDR3: TGTGCCAGCACCACGGGACAGGGGACTTCACCCCTCCACTTT. This encodes CASTTGQGTSPLHF.

A few counts support this clone. V usage is TRBV10-3 and J usage is TRBJ2-1; 8 nucleotides agree with TRBD2. The germline gives CDR1 ENHRY, CDR2 SYGVKD. The CDR3 is 14 amino acids. After removal of 7 bases from V and 10 bases from J, the junction contained 12 bases not matched to a gene. CDR3 region: CAITGDGGAREQFF. The CDR3 nucleotides are TGTGCCATCACAGGAGACGGGGGGGCCAGGGAGCAGTTCTTC.